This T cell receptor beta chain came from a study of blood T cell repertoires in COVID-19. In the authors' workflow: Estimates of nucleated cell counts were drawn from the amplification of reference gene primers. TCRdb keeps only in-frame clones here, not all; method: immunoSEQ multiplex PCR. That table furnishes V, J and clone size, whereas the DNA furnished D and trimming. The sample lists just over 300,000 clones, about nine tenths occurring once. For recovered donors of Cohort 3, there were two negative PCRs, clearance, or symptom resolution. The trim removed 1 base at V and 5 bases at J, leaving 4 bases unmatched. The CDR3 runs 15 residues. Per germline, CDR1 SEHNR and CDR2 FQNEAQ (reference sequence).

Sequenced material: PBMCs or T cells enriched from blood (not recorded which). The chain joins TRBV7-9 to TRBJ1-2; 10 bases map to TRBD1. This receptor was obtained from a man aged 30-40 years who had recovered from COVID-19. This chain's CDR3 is CASSLETGGGYGYTF. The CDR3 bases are TGTGCCAGCAGCTTAGAGACAGGGGGCGGATATGGCTACACCTTC.